Each of the 5 T cell receptor beta chains below was sequenced from the same sample in a study of T cell repertoires in cytomegalovirus infection. TCRdb recomputed calls from the reads with MiXCR, one row per CDR3 protein. The sample has about 770,000 distinct CDR3 sequences; 25% to 30% are singletons. Their specific antigens are unknown. Sequenced material: cultured CD8+ T cells from PBMCs, taken from culture after CMV antigen stimulation. The receptors come from a human donor in good health (CMV status not recorded). Some clones in this sample may be carry-over from other donors' samples.

This clonotype appeared a few times. The chain uses TRBV6-1 and TRBJ2-7; D may be TRBD1 (6 bases). Germline CDR1 is MNHNS and CDR2 is SASEGT. V lost 3 bases and J lost 2, with 14 bases in between. The CDR3 has 15 amino acids. The DNA for the CDR3 is TGTGCCAGCAGTGATTGGCAGGGGATGGCCTACGAGCAGTACGTC. Its translation: CASSDWQGMAYEQYV.

A few counts support this clonotype. This chain uses TRBV7-9 with TRBJ2-7; D perhaps matches TRBD2 (7 bases). Between the trimmed V and J ends, which lost 0 bases and 7 bases, there was a span of 19 bases. Germline V gene data show CDR1 as SEHNR and CDR2 as FQNEAQ (reference sequence). CDR3 length: 16 residues. The DNA for the CDR3 is TGTGCCAGCAGCTTAGCTTTGGGGGGGCCTAGAGGTGAGCAGTACTTC. Its translation is CASSLALGGPRGEQYF.

CDR3 nucleotide sequence: TGCGCCAGCAGCCCCGGGGCTAGCGGCTCCTACGAGCAGTACTTC. The encoded protein is CASSPGASGSYEQYF. V and J are TRBV4-1 and TRBJ2-7; TRBD2 matches at 7 bases. Germline values: CDR1 MGHRA, CDR2 YSYEKL. The CDR3 consists of 15 residues. The V and J ends lost 4 bases and 0 bases, in that order; junction bases with no gene match: 6.

The chain links TRBV27 to TRBJ2-7, with TRBD2 matching 7 bases. This CDR3 contains 16 residues. CDR1 and CDR2 (germline): MNHEY, SMNVEV (reference sequence). Germline trimming cut 2 bases from V and 2 bases from J; bases unmatched to any gene: 9. DNA of the CDR3: TGTGCCAGCAGTTTAACGGCTAGCGGTGCCGCCTACGAGCAGTACTTC. This encodes CASSLTASGAAYEQYF.

The chain uses TRBV28 and TRBJ1-5, with 7 bases that match TRBD1. The V segment lost 6 bases and the J segment 6 bases; nucleotides outside the gene matches: 5. The CDR3 is 13 amino acids. Germline V lookup: CDR1 MDHEN, CDR2 SYDVKM. The CDR3 nucleotides read TGTGCCAGCAGCAGGGGGGGCCGTCAGCCCCAGCATTTT. Translating gives CASSRGGRQPQHF. The whole variable domain, filled in from reference TRBV28 and TRBJ1-5, reads DVKVTQSSRYLVKRTGEKVFLECVQDMDHENMFWYRQDPGLGLRLIYFSYDVKMKEKGDIPEGYSVSREKKERFSLILESASTNQTSMYLCASSRGGRQPQHFGDGTRLSIL.